This T cell receptor beta chain was observed in a study of cytomegalovirus exposure and HLA in healthy donors. Study in general: A later analysis reported the 120 or so validation repertoires used the same platform as the approximately 700 first-cohort repertoires. Study results and limitations: TCR sequences were mostly rare, though some public TCRs occurred in many donors. Investigators reported 150 to 200 TCR beta chains as tied to cytomegalovirus. Cytomegalovirus status was reportedly diagnosed by the classifier with high specificity and sensitivity.

For this clone: Its cognate antigen is unknown.

Germline V gives CDR1 SGHAT, CDR2 FQNNGV. The V and J ends lost 3 bases and 0 bases respectively, with 9 bases between them. CDR3 length equals 15 residues. Sequencing used immunoSEQ multiplex PCR; TCRdb keeps in-frame clones, though not all of them. The sample shows fewer than 150,000 clones, about 82% of them seen only once. The chain is built from TRBV11-2 and TRBJ1-5; D call uncertain. This sequence originates from a man between 18 and 29 years old in good health and CMV-seronegative. Sequences were obtained from PBMCs. CDR3 protein: CASSLGSYSNQPQHF. The CDR3 nucleotides are TGTGCCAGCAGCTTGGGCAGTTATAGCAATCAGCCCCAGCATTTT.